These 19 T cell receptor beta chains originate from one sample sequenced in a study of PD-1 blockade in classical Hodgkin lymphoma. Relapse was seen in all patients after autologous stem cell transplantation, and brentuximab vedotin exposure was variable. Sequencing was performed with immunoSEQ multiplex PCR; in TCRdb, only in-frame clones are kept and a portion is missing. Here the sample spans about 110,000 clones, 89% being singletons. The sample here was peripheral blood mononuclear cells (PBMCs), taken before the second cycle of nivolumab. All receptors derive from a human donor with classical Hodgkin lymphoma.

The CDR3 sequence: CASSFVRTAHEQYF. CDR3 DNA sequence: TGTGCCAGCAGTTTTGTCAGGACAGCCCACGAGCAGTACTTC. The chain uses TRBV28 and TRBJ2-7, with D tentatively TRBD1 (6 bases). The CDR3 extends over 14 amino acids. The V gene lost 3 bases and the J gene lost 5 bases, with 14 bases spanning the gap. Germline loops: CDR1 MDHEN, CDR2 SYDVKM. Full variable domain (remainder filled in from reference TRBV28 and TRBJ2-7): DVKVTQSSRYLVKRTGEKVFLECVQDMDHENMFWYRQDPGLGLRLIYFSYDVKMKEKGDIPEGYSVSREKKERFSLILESASTNQTSMYLCASSFVRTAHEQYFGPGTRLTVT.

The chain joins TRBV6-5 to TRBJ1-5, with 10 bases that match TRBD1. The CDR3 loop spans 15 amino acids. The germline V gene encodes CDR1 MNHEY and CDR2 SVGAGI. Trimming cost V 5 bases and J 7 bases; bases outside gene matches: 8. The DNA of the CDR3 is TGTGCCAGCAGTACAACCCGGGACAGGGGACAGCCCCAGCATTTT. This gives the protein CASSTTRDRGQPQHF.

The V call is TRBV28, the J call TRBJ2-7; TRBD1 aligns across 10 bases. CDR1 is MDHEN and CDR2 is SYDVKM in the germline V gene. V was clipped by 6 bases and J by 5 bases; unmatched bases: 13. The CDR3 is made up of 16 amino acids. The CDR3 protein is CASSSYRDRGVHEQYF. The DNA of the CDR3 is TGTGCCAGCAGCTCCTATCGGGACAGGGGTGTCCACGAGCAGTACTTC.

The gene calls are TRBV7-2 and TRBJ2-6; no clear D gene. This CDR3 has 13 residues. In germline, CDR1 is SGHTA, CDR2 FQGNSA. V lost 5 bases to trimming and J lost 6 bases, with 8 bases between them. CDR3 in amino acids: CASSARAANVLTF. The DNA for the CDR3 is TGTGCCAGCAGCGCCCGGGCGGCCAACGTCCTGACTTTC. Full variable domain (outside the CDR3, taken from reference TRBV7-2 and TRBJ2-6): GAGVSQSPSNKVTEKGKDVELRCDPISGHTALYWYRQSLGQGLEFLIYFQGNSAPDKSGLPSDRFSAERTGGSVSTLTIQRTQQEDSAVYLCASSARAANVLTFGAGSRLTVL.

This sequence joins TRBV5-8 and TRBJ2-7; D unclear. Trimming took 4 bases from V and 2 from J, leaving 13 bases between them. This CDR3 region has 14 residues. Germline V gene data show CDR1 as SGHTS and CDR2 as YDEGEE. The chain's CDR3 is CASSRQDGAYEQYF. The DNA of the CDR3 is TGTGCCAGCAGCCGCCAGGACGGAGCCTACGAGCAGTACTTC.

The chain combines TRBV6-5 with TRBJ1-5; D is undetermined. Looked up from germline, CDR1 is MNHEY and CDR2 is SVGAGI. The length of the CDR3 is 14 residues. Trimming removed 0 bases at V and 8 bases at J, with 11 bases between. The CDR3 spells CASSYSNSQKPQHF. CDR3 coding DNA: TGTGCCAGCAGTTACTCGAATTCCCAGAAGCCCCAGCATTTT.

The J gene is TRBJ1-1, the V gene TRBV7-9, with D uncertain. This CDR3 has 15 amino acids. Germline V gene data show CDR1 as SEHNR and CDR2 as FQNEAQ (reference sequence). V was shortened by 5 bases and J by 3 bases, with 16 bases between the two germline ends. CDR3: CASSRRPGTDTEAFF. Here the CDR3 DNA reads TGTGCCAGCAGCCGAAGGCCGGGTACCGACACTGAAGCTTTCTTT.

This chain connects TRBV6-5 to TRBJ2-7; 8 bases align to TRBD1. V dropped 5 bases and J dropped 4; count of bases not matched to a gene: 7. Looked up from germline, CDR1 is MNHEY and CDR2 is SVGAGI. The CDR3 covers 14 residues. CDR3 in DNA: TGTGCCAGCAGTCCGCCCGGGACAGGTTACGAGCAGTACTTC. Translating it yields CASSPPGTGYEQYF.

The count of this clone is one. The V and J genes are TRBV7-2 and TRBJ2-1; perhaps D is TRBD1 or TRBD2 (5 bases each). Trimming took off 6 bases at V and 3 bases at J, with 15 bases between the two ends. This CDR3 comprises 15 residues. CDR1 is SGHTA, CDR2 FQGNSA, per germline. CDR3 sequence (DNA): TGTGCCAGCAGAACACTAGGGGCCTACTACAATGAGCAGTTCTTC. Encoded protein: CASRTLGAYYNEQFF.

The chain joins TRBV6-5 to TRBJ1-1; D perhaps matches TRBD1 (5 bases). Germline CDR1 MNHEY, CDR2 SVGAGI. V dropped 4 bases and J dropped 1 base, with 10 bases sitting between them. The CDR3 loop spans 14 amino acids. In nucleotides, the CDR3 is TGTGCCAGCAGTTCCGTGGGGGAGAACACTGAAGCTTTCTTT. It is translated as CASSSVGENTEAFF.

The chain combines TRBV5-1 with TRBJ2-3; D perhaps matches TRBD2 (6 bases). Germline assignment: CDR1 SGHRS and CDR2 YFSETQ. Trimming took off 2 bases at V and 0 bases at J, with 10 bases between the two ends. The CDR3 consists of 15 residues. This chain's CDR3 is CASSLQRASTDTQYF. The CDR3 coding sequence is TGCGCCAGCAGCTTACAGCGGGCTAGCACAGATACGCAGTATTTT. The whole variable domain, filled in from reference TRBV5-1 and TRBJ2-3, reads KAGVTQTPRYLIKTRGQQVTLSCSPISGHRSVSWYQQTPGQGLQFLFEYFSETQRNKGNFPGRFSGRQFSNSRSEMNVSTLELGDSALYLCASSLQRASTDTQYFGPGTRLTVL.

CDR3 amino acids: CASSKGTGTSGTQYF. DNA of the CDR3: TGTGCCAGCAGCAAAGGGACAGGGACAAGTGGGACCCAGTACTTC. This chain links TRBV7-6 with TRBJ2-5, with 9 bases matching TRBD1. The length of the CDR3 is 15 residues. The junction had 11 bases not matched to a gene; V was cut back by 5 bases and J by 7 bases. The germline V gene encodes CDR1 SGHVS and CDR2 FNYEAQ.

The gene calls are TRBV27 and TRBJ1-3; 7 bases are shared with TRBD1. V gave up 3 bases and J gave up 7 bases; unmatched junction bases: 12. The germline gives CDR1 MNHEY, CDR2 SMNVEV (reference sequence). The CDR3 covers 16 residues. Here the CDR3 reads CASSFGRGGIENTIYF. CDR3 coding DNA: TGTGCCAGCAGTTTCGGCAGGGGGGGGATCGAGAACACCATATATTTT.

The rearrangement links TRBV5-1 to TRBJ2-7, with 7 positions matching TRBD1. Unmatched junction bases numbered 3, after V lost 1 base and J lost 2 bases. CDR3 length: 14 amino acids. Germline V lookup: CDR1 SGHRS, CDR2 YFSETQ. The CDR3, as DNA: TGCGCCAGCAGCTTGAGCAGGGGGACCTACGAGCAGTACTTC. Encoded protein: CASSLSRGTYEQYF.

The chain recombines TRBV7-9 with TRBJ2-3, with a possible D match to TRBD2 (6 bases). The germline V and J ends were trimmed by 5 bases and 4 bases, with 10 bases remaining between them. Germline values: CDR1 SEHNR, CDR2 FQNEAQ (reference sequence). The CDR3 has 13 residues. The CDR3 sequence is CASSPRGPDTQYF. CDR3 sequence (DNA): TGTGCCAGCAGCCCGCGGGGCCCAGATACGCAGTATTTT.

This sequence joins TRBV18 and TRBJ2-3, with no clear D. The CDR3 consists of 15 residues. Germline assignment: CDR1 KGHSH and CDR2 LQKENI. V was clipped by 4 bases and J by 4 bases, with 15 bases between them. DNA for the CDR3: TGTGCCAGCTCACTCGAGCCCGAAGGCCCAGATACGCAGTATTTT. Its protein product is CASSLEPEGPDTQYF.

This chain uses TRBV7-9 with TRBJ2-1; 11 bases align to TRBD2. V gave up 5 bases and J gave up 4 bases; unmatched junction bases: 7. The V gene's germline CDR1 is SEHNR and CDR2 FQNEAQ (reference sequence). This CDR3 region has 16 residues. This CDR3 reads CASSQLLAGVYNEQFF. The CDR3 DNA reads TGTGCCAGCAGCCAATTACTAGCGGGGGTATACAATGAGCAGTTCTTC.

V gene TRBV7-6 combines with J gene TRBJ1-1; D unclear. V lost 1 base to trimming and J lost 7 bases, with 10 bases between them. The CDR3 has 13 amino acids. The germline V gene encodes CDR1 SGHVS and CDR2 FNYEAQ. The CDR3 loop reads CASSLDLGSEAFF. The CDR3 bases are TGTGCCAGCAGCTTAGATTTGGGCAGTGAAGCTTTCTTT.

CDR3 amino acids: CASSAARRQVQETQYF. The CDR3 coding sequence is TGTGCCAGCAGCGCGGCCCGGCGACAGGTCCAAGAGACCCAGTACTTC. This chain connects TRBV7-6 to TRBJ2-5; possibly TRBD1 for D (6 bases). Trimming pared 5 bases from V and 1 base from J, leaving 17 bases between. CDR3 length: 16 amino acids. Germline CDR1 SGHVS, CDR2 FNYEAQ. The entire variable domain, with the rest obtained from reference TRBV7-6 and TRBJ2-5, is as follows: GAGVSQSPRYKVTKRGQDVALRCDPISGHVSLYWYRQALGQGPEFLTYFNYEAQQDKSGLPNDRFSAERPEGSISTLTIQRTEQRDSAMYRCASSAARRQVQETQYFGPGTRLLVL.